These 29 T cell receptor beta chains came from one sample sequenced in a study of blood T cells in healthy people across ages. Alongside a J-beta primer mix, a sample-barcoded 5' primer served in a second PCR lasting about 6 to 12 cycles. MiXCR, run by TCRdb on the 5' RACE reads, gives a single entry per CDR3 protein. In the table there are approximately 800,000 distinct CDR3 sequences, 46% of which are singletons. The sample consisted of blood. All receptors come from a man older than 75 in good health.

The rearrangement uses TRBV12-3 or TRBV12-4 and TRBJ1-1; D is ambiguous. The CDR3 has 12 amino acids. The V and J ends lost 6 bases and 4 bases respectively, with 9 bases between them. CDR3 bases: TGTGCCAGCAGGGTAGGGCTCACTGAAGCTTTCTTT. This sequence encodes CASRVGLTEAFF.

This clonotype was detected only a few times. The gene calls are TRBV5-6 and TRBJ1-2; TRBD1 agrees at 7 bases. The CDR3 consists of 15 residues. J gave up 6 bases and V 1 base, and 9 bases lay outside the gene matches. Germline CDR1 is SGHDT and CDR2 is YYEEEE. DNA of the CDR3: TGTGCCAGCAGCTTGTTCCAAGACAGGGTGGATGGCTACACCTTC. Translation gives CASSLFQDRVDGYTF.

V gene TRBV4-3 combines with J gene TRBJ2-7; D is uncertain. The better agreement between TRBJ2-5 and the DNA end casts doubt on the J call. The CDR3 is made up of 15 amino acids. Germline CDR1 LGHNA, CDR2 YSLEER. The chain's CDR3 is CASSQEYESRETQYF. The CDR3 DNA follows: TGCGCCAGCAGCCAAGAGTACGAGAGTCGAGAGACCCAGTACTTC.

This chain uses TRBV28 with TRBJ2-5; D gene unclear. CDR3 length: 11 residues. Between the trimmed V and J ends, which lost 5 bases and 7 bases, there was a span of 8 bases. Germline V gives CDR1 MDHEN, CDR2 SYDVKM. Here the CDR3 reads CASSSMGTQYF. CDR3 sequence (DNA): TGTGCCAGCAGTAGCATGGGGACCCAGTACTTC.

In DNA form, the CDR3 reads TGCGCCAGCAGCTCGGGACGGGGGAATGAAAAACTGTTTTTT. It specifies CASSSGRGNEKLFF. The rearrangement uses TRBV5-1 and TRBJ1-4; maybe TRBD1 (5 bases). The V gene's germline CDR1 is SGHRS and CDR2 YFSETQ. V dropped 3 bases and J dropped 5 bases, with 11 bases sitting between them. This CDR3 is 14 amino acids long.

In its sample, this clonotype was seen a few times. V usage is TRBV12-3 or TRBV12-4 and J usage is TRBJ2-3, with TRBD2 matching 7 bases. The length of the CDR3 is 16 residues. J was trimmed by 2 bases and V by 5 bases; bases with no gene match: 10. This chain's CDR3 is CASSPLAGAPTDTQYF. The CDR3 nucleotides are TGTGCCAGCAGTCCTCTTGCGGGAGCGCCCACAGATACGCAGTATTTT.

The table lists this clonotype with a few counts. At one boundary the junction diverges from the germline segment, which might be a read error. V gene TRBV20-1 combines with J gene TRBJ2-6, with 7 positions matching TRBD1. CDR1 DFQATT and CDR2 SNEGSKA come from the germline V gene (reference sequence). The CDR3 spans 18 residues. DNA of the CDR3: TGCAGTGCCAGAGGAATGGCAGGGGGTCCTACTGGGGCCAACGTCCTGACTTTC. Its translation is CSARGMAGGPTGANVLTF.

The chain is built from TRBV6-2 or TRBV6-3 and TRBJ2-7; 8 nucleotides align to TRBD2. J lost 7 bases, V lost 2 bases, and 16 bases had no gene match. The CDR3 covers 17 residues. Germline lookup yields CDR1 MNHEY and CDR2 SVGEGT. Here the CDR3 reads CASSYDLRAGGRNEQYF. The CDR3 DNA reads TGTGCCAGCAGTTACGACCTCCGGGCGGGGGGCAGAAATGAGCAGTACTTC.

The CDR3 is CASSFLYNEQYF. The DNA for the CDR3 is TGTGCCAGCAGTTTCTTGTACAATGAGCAGTACTTC. The chain employs TRBV12-3 or TRBV12-4 and TRBJ2-1; D not certain. The DNA end is a closer match to TRBJ2-7, so the J assignment may be wrong. The CDR3 is made up of 12 amino acids.

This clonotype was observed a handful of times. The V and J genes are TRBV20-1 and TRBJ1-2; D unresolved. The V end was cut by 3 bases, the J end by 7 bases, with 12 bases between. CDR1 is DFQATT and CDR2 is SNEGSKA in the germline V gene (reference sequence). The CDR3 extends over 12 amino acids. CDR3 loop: CSASLGMGGYTF. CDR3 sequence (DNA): TGCAGTGCTAGTCTGGGAATGGGTGGCTACACCTTC.

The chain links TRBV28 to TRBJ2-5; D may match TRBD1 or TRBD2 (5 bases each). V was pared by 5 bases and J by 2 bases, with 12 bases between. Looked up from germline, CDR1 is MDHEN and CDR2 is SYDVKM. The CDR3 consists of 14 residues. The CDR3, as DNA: TGTGCCAGCAGTCTCCGGGACGGACAAGAGACCCAGTACTTC. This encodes CASSLRDGQETQYF.

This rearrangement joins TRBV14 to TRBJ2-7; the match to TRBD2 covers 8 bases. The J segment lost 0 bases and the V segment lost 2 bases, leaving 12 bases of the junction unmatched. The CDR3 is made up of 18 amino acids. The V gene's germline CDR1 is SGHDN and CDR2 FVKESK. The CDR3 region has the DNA TGTGCCAGCAGCCAAACGGCTAGCGGGTTACGAAGCTCCTACGAGCAGTACTTC. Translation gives CASSQTASGLRSSYEQYF.

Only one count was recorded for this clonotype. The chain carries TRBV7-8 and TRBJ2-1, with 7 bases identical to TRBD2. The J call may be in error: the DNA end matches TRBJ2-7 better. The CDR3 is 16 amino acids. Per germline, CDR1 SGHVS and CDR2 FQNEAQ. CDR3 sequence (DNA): TGTGCCAGCAGCACTTTTCCGGGACTAAGATACAATGAGCAGTACTTC. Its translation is CASSTFPGLRYNEQYF.

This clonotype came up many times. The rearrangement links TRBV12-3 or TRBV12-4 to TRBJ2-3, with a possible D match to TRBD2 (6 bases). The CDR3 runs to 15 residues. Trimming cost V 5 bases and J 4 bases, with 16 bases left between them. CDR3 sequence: CASSPHSGTSDTQYF. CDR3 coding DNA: TGTGCCAGCAGTCCCCATAGCGGAACTTCAGATACGCAGTATTTT.

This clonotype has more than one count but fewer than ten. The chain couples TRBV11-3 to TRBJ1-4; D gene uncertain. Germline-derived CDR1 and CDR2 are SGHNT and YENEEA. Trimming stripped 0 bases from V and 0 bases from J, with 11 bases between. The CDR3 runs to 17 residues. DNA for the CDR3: TGTGCCAGCAGCTTAGAATCGGCAGCAGCAACTAATGAAAAACTGTTTTTT. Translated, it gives CASSLESAAATNEKLFF.

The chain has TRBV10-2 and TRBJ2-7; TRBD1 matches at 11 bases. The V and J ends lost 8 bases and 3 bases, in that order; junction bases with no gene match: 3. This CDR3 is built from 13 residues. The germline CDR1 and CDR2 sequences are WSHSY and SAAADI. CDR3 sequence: CASGGTGGYEQYF. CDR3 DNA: TGCGCCAGCGGCGGGACAGGGGGCTACGAGCAGTACTTC.

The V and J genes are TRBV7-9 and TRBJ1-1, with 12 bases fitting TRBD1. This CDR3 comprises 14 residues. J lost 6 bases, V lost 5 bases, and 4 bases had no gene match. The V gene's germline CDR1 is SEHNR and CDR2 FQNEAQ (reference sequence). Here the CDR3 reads CASSRGQGAAEAFF. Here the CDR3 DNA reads TGTGCCAGCAGCAGGGGACAGGGGGCTGCTGAAGCTTTCTTT.

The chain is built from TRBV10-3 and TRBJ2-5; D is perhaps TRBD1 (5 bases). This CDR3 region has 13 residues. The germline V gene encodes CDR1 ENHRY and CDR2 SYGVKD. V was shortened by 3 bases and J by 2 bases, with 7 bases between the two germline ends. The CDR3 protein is CAISERGQETQYF. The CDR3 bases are TGTGCCATCAGTGAAAGGGGACAAGAGACCCAGTACTTC.

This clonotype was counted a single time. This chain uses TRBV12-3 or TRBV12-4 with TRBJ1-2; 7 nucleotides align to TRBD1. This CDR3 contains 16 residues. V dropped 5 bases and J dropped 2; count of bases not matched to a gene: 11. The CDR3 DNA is TGTGCCAGCAGTCGGATCTTCGGACAGGAGAACTATGGCTACACCTTC. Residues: CASSRIFGQENYGYTF.

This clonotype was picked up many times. As DNA, the CDR3 is TGTGCCAGCAGCTTATTACCTCTGGAATTCACAGATACGCAGTATTTT. This translates into CASSLLPLEFTDTQYF. The chain employs TRBV11-2 and TRBJ2-3, with no clear D. The CDR3 length is 16 residues. In germline, CDR1 is SGHAT, CDR2 FQNNGV. V lost 2 bases and J lost 2, with 14 bases in between. The full variable domain, rest sourced from reference TRBV11-2 and TRBJ2-3, is EAGVAQSPRYKIIEKRQSVAFWCNPISGHATLYWYQQILGQGPKLLIQFQNNGVVDDSQLPKDRFSAERLKGVDSTLKIQPAKLEDSAVYLCASSLLPLEFTDTQYFGPGTRLTVL.

The CDR3 DNA reads TGTGCCTGGAGTGGGTACGGAAACTATGGCTACACCTTC. Its protein is CAWSGYGNYGYTF. The chain carries TRBV30 and TRBJ1-2, with unresolved D. Trimming stripped 1 base from V and 2 bases from J, with 8 bases between. The germline CDR1 and CDR2 sequences are GTSNPN and SVGIG (reference sequence). The CDR3 covers 13 residues. Looking up the rest from reference TRBV30 and TRBJ1-2 gives the full variable domain: SQTIHQWPATLVQPVGSPLSLECTVEGTSNPNLYWYRQAAGRGLQLLFYSVGIGQISSEVPQNLSASRPQDRQFILSSKKLLLSDSGFYLCAWSGYGNYGYTFGSGTRLTVV.

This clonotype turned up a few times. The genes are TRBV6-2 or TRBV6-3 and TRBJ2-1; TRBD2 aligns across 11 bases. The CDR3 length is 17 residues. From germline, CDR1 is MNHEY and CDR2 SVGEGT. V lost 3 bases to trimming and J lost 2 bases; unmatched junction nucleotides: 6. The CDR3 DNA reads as TGTGCCAGCAGTTATCTAGGACTAGCGGGTGCCTACAATGAGCAGTTCTTC. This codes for CASSYLGLAGAYNEQFF.

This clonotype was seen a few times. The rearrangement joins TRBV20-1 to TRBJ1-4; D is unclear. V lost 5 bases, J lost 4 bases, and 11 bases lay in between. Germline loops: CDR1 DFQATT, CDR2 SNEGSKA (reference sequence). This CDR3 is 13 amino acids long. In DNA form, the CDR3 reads TGCAGTGCTCGACGGATGGTTAATGAAAAACTGTTTTTT. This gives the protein CSARRMVNEKLFF.

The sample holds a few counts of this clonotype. CDR3 residues: CASSLKTSGRGETQYF. The CDR3 DNA reads as TGTGCCAGCAGCTTAAAAACTAGCGGGAGGGGTGAGACCCAGTACTTC. The V call is TRBV7-2, the J call TRBJ2-5; 13 bases line up with TRBD2. From germline, CDR1 is SGHTA and CDR2 FQGNSA. The CDR3 is made up of 16 amino acids. The trim removed 2 bases at V and 5 bases at J, leaving 5 bases unmatched.

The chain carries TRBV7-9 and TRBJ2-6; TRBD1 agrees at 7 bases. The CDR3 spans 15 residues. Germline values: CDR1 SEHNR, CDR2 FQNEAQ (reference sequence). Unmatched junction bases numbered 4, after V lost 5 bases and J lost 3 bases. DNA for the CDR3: TGTGCCAGCAGCAGACAGGGTAATGGGGCCAACGTCCTGACTTTC. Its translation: CASSRQGNGANVLTF.

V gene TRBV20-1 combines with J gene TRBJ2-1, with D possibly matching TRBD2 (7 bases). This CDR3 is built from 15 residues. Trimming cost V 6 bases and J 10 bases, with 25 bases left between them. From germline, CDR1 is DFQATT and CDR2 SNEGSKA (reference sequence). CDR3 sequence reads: CSAKSGGGLSYEQFF. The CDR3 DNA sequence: TGCAGTGCAAAGAGTGGCGGGGGCCTATCCTACGAGCAGTTCTTC.

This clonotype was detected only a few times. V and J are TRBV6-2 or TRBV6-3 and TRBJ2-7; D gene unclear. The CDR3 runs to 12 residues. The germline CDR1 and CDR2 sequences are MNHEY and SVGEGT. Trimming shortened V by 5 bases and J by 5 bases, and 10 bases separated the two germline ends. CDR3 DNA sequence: TGTGCCAGCAGTCGGCAGCATCACGAGCAGTACTTC. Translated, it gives CASSRQHHEQYF.

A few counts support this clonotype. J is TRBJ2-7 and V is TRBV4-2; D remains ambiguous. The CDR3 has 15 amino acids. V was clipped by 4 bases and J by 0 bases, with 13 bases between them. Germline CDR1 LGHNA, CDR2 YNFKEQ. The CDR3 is CASSRPRESSYEQYF. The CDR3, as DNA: TGTGCCAGCAGCCGCCCCCGAGAATCCTCCTACGAGCAGTACTTC.

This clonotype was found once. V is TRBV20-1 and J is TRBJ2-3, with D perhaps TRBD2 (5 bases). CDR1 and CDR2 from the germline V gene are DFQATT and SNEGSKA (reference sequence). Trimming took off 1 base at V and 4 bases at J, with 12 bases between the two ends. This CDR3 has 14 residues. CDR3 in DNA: TGCAGTGCTAGAGCTCCACTAGTTGCAGATACGCAGTATTTT. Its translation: CSARAPLVADTQYF.